Below, 17 T cell receptor beta chains from the same sample are listed, as sequenced in a study of control samples from healthy donors and cancer patients. Data came from immunoSEQ multiplex PCR; TCRdb stores just in-frame clones and leaves some out. The sample records 95,000 to 150,000 clones, about nine tenths being singletons. Sequenced sample: blood. These receptor sequences come from a man aged 35-49 years in good health.

V gene TRBV5-8 combines with J gene TRBJ1-4; D is unclear. The CDR3 loop spans 13 amino acids. Germline values: CDR1 SGHTS, CDR2 YDEGEE. The ends were cut back, 2 bases at V and 5 bases at J, with 7 bases in the middle. The chain's CDR3 is CASSLRRNEKLFF. Written as DNA, the CDR3 is TGTGCCAGCAGCTTACGGCGGAATGAAAAACTGTTTTTT.

This sequence joins TRBV6-5 and TRBJ2-3, with D tentatively TRBD2 (5 bases). The length of the CDR3 is 14 residues. The germline V gene encodes CDR1 MNHEY and CDR2 SVGAGI. The germline V and J ends were trimmed by 3 bases and 6 bases, with 13 bases remaining between them. Here the CDR3 reads CASSYVGSEDTQYF. DNA for the CDR3: TGTGCCAGCAGTTATGTAGGGAGCGAGGATACGCAGTATTTT.

This clone was found once. This chain connects TRBV24-1 to TRBJ1-4; possibly TRBD1 for D (5 bases). CDR3 length: 16 residues. Trimming cost V 4 bases and J 4 bases, with 15 bases left between them. CDR1 is KGHDR and CDR2 is SFDVKD in the germline V gene. CDR3 in amino acids: CATSEPIGGGNEKLFF. DNA for the CDR3: TGTGCCACCAGTGAGCCGATCGGGGGTGGTAATGAAAAACTGTTTTTT.

This clone was recorded only once. Other DNA sequences in this sample translate to the same CDR3. The chain links TRBV27 to TRBJ1-6; tentative D call: TRBD1 (6 bases). The V gene's germline CDR1 is MNHEY and CDR2 SMNVEV (reference sequence). The CDR3 covers 18 residues. V lost 0 bases, J lost 1 base, and 13 bases lay in between. The CDR3 sequence: CASSLSGRGRSYNSPLHF. CDR3 DNA: TGTGCCAGCAGTTTATCGGGCAGGGGCCGTTCCTATAATTCACCCCTCCACTTT.

This clone was picked up one time. V usage is TRBV30 and J usage is TRBJ1-2, with TRBD1 identical over 9 bases. The CDR3 covers 15 residues. Trimming took 4 bases from V and 8 from J; bases not matched to a gene: 14. CDR1 is GTSNPN and CDR2 is SVGIG in the germline V gene (reference sequence). CDR3 amino acids: CAWITQGADLGGYTF. CDR3 nucleotides: TGTGCCTGGATAACACAGGGGGCCGACTTAGGGGGCTACACCTTC.

The genes are TRBV30 and TRBJ2-2; D gene ambiguous. Trimming pared 5 bases from V and 1 base from J, leaving 8 bases between. This CDR3 is 13 amino acids long. CDR1 and CDR2 from the germline V gene are GTSNPN and SVGIG (reference sequence). The CDR3 here is CAWGPGNTGELFF. The CDR3 bases are TGTGCCTGGGGTCCGGGGAACACCGGGGAGCTGTTTTTT. Variable domain in full (rest from reference TRBV30 and TRBJ2-2): SQTIHQWPATLVQPVGSPLSLECTVEGTSNPNLYWYRQAAGRGLQLLFYSVGIGQISSEVPQNLSASRPQDRQFILSSKKLLLSDSGFYLCAWGPGNTGELFFGEGSRLTVL.

The chain recombines TRBV24-1 with TRBJ1-2, with a tentative D call TRBD1 (5 bases). The CDR3 covers 12 residues. V lost 5 bases, J lost 8 bases, and 11 bases lay in between. The V gene's germline CDR1 is KGHDR and CDR2 SFDVKD. The CDR3 DNA reads TGTGCCACCAGTGTTGACAGCCACGGCTACACCTTC. Amino acids: CATSVDSHGYTF.

The J gene is TRBJ2-6, the V gene TRBV4-3; tentatively, D is TRBD1 (6 bases). CDR1 and CDR2 from the germline V gene are LGHNA and YSLEER. The CDR3 is made up of 16 amino acids. The V end lost 3 bases, the J end lost 4 bases, and 13 bases lay between the germline ends. The CDR3 here is CASSQATGQGANVLTF. The CDR3 nucleotides are TGCGCCAGCAGCCAGGCCACAGGGCAAGGGGCCAACGTCCTGACTTTC.

The chain uses TRBV5-1 and TRBJ1-6, with D possibly being TRBD1 (5 bases). The CDR3 totals 13 residues. From germline, CDR1 is SGHRS and CDR2 YFSETQ. The V and J ends lost 4 bases and 9 bases respectively, with 11 bases between them. The CDR3 loop reads CASSRGQGSPLHF. CDR3 nucleotide sequence: TGCGCCAGCAGCCGGGGCCAAGGTTCACCCCTCCACTTT.

To note about this clone: This sample includes further DNA sequences coding for the same CDR3. This sequence joins TRBV12-3 or TRBV12-4 and TRBJ1-3; D not certain. The CDR3 consists of 12 residues. V dropped 3 bases and J dropped 4 bases, with 4 bases sitting between them. The CDR3 here is CASSLSGNTIYF. The CDR3 bases are TGTGCCAGCAGTTTGTCCGGAAACACCATATATTTT.

The CDR3 DNA reads as TGTGCCAGCAGCGTCCCCGGGACAGGGGGGCAGCCCCAGCATTTT. This translates into CASSVPGTGGQPQHF. The chain combines TRBV21-1 with TRBJ1-5; TRBD1, the table's D call, lacks a check against the DNA. TRBV21-1 is given as a pseudogene. The CDR3 runs to 15 residues.

The count of this clone is one. The gene calls are TRBV7-2 and TRBJ2-2; a weak D match, TRBD2 (5 bases). There are 14 residues in the CDR3. Germline V gene data show CDR1 as SGHTA and CDR2 as FQGNSA. V lost 1 base and J lost 5, with 8 bases in between. CDR3 sequence: CASSLDSGTGELFF. As DNA, the CDR3 is TGTGCCAGCAGCTTAGATTCGGGGACCGGGGAGCTGTTTTTT.

This chain connects TRBV24-1 to TRBJ2-1; possible D gene TRBD2, 5 bases. This CDR3 has 16 residues. With 2 bases removed from V and 4 bases from J, the gap between germline ends came to 14 bases. Germline V gene sequence: CDR1 KGHDR, CDR2 SFDVKD. The CDR3, as DNA: TGTGCCACCAGTGATTCACACCTGAGGGCTTACAATGAGCAGTTCTTC. Amino acids: CATSDSHLRAYNEQFF.

This sequence joins TRBV5-5 and TRBJ2-1; 7 nucleotides agree with TRBD2. The CDR3 totals 15 residues. The germline gives CDR1 SGHKS, CDR2 YYEKEE (reference sequence). V shed 0 bases and J 6 bases; nucleotides not matched to a gene: 6. CDR3 in DNA: TGTGCCAGCAGCTTGGGCCTAGCGGCCTTCAATGAGCAGTTCTTC. It encodes CASSLGLAAFNEQFF.

This clone was detected once. V usage is TRBV6-5 and J usage is TRBJ1-2; D is ambiguous. Germline CDR1 MNHEY, CDR2 SVGAGI. The CDR3 totals 13 residues. V was trimmed by 8 bases and J by 0 bases, leaving 10 bases between them. The CDR3 DNA reads as TGTGCCAGCCAACGGTCAGCTAACTATGGCTACACCTTC. Translated, it gives CASQRSANYGYTF.

This chain links TRBV18 with TRBJ1-1; no definite D call. The V gene's germline CDR1 is KGHSH and CDR2 LQKENI. The CDR3 covers 15 residues. Trimming took 2 bases from V and 1 from J, leaving 11 bases between them. As DNA, the CDR3 is TGTGCCAGCTCACCAACCGCCTCCGGGAACACTGAAGCTTTCTTT. Translating gives CASSPTASGNTEAFF.

The chain recombines TRBV13 with TRBJ2-5, with TRBD1 identical over 7 bases. V shed 6 bases, J shed 3 bases, and the junction held 7 bases outside the gene matches. Germline V lookup: CDR1 PRHDT, CDR2 FYEKMQ (reference sequence). CDR3 size: 14 residues. The CDR3 DNA follows: TGTGCCAGCAGTCGACAGGGAGAAGAAGAGACCCAGTACTTC. It yields the protein CASSRQGEEETQYF. The whole variable domain, filled in from reference TRBV13 and TRBJ2-5, reads AAGVIQSPRHLIKEKRETATLKCYPIPRHDTVYWYQQGPGQDPQFLISFYEKMQSDKGSIPDRFSAQQFSDYHSELNMSSLELGDSALYFCASSRQGEEETQYFGPGTRLLVL.